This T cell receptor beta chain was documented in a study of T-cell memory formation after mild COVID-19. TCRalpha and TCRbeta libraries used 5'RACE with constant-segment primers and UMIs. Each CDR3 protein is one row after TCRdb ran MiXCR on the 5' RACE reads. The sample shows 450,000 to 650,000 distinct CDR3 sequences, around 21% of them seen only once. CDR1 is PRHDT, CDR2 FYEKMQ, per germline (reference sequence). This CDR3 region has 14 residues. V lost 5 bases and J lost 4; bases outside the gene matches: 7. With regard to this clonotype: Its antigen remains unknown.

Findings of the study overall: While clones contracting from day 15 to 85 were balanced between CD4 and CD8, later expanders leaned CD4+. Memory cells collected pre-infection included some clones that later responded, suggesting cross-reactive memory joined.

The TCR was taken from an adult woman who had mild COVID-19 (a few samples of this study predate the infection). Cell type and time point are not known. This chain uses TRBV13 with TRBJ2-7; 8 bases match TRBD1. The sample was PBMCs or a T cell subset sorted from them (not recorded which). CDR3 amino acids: CASSPGQVVYEQYF. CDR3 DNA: TGTGCCAGCAGCCCGGGACAGGTAGTTTACGAGCAGTACTTC.